This passage covers 9 T cell receptor beta chains from one sample sequenced in a study of OX40 agonist ivuxolimab in advanced cancers. Assay used: immunoSEQ multiplex PCR; TCRdb lists only in-frame clones, some missing. This sample has tens of thousands of clones; about 90% occur once, and the top ten carry roughly 5.9%. The sample was CD4+ or CD8+ T cells sorted from blood, taken in a trial of the OX40 agonist ivuxolimab. These receptors all stem from an adult with an advanced solid tumor such as melanoma, head and neck, liver or kidney cancer.

This sequence joins TRBV29-1 and TRBJ2-1; 7 nucleotides agree with TRBD1. The V segment lost 4 bases and the J segment 8 bases; nucleotides outside the gene matches: 2. The CDR3 is 11 residues long. Germline CDR1 is SQVTM and CDR2 is ANQGSEA. This chain's CDR3 is CSVVTGHEQFF. The CDR3 DNA reads TGCAGCGTTGTGACAGGGCATGAGCAGTTCTTC.

The CDR3 region has the DNA TGTGCCAGCAGTTTCCAGAATTCACCCCTCCACTTT. The encoded protein is CASSFQNSPLHF. The chain links TRBV28 to TRBJ1-6; D unclear. The CDR3 contains 12 residues. Germline V gene data show CDR1 as MDHEN and CDR2 as SYDVKM. V gave up 3 bases and J gave up 7 bases, with 4 bases separating them.

This clone was found a few times. The chain links TRBV30 to TRBJ1-1, with 7 bases identical to TRBD1. Trimming cost V 0 bases and J 0 bases; bases outside gene matches: 10. CDR3 length: 17 amino acids. Germline V lookup: CDR1 GTSNPN, CDR2 SVGIG (reference sequence). The CDR3 region has the DNA TGTGCCTGGAGTGTAGGGGGCATCTCGAGGCTGAACACTGAAGCTTTCTTT. Translated, it gives CAWSVGGISRLNTEAFF.

The chain has TRBV28 and TRBJ2-2, with D perhaps matching TRBD1 (6 bases). V lost 5 bases and J 4 bases, leaving 14 bases between the germline ends. Germline V gene sequence: CDR1 MDHEN, CDR2 SYDVKM. The CDR3 has 15 residues. The CDR3 sequence is CASSPRGLGTGELFF. The CDR3, as DNA: TGTGCCAGCAGTCCCAGGGGATTGGGCACCGGGGAGCTGTTTTTT.

The gene calls are TRBV6-6 and TRBJ2-7, with 10 nucleotides matching TRBD1. Per germline, CDR1 MNHNY and CDR2 SVGAGI (reference sequence). V dropped 4 bases and J dropped 2; count of bases not matched to a gene: 5. This CDR3 is built from 15 residues. CDR3 nucleotides: TGTGCCAGCAGTTCACCGGACAGGGGGACCTACGAGCAGTACTTC. It is translated as CASSSPDRGTYEQYF.

The V call is TRBV2, the J call TRBJ1-2; unclear D gene. There are 12 residues in the CDR3. Germline-derived CDR1 and CDR2 are SNHLY and FYNNEI. Trimming shortened V by 5 bases and J by 8 bases, and 12 bases separated the two germline ends. The CDR3 loop is CASSPTLGGYTF. The CDR3 DNA follows: TGTGCCAGCAGTCCGACCCTGGGCGGCTACACCTTC.

The V and J genes are TRBV5-4 and TRBJ2-7; possible D gene TRBD2, 6 bases. This CDR3 has 16 residues. V gave up 3 bases and J gave up 1 base, with 17 bases separating them. Germline lookup yields CDR1 SGHNT and CDR2 YYREEE (reference sequence). In nucleotides, the CDR3 is TGTGCCAGCAGCTCCTCCCGACTAGGCGGTTCCTACGAGCAGTACTTC. Translated, it gives CASSSSRLGGSYEQYF. Full variable domain (missing parts from reference TRBV5-4 and TRBJ2-7): ETGVTQSPTHLIKTRGQQVTLRCSSQSGHNTVSWYQQALGQGPQFIFQYYREEENGRGNFPPRFSGLQFPNYSSELNVNALELDDSALYLCASSSSRLGGSYEQYFGPGTRLTVT.

The genes are TRBV7-2 and TRBJ2-1; D is possibly TRBD1 or TRBD2 (5 bases each). This CDR3 is 15 amino acids long. Trimming took off 2 bases at V and 4 bases at J, with 12 bases between the two ends. Germline values: CDR1 SGHTA, CDR2 FQGNSA. This CDR3 is CASSLTPGAYNEQFF. CDR3 bases: TGTGCCAGCAGCTTAACCCCCGGGGCATACAATGAGCAGTTCTTC.

V usage is TRBV6-1 and J usage is TRBJ1-5; tentative D call: TRBD1 (5 bases). Trimming took off 6 bases at V and 3 bases at J, with 12 bases between the two ends. Germline CDR1 is MNHNS and CDR2 is SASEGT. The CDR3 has 14 residues. CDR3 region: CASSPGHLNQPQHF. The CDR3 DNA reads as TGTGCCAGCAGCCCAGGACACCTCAATCAGCCCCAGCATTTT.